Listed here are 27 T cell receptor beta chains from one sample, sequenced in a study of blood T cells in healthy people across ages. Together with a sample-barcoded 5' primer, a J-beta primer mix was included in a second PCR lasting roughly 7 to 11 cycles. TCRdb called the 5' RACE reads again in MiXCR, with one record for every CDR3 protein. The sample consists of roughly 680,000 distinct CDR3 sequences, 52% of them appearing once. The sample consisted of blood. All receptors come from a woman aged 80 or over in good health.

The CDR3 sequence: CASSTWGINELEQFF. CDR3 coding DNA: TGTGCCAGCAGTACATGGGGTATCAATGAGCTTGAGCAGTTCTTC. The genes are TRBV6-5 and TRBJ2-1; D gene ambiguous. This CDR3 is built from 15 residues. Trimming pared 5 bases from V and 9 bases from J, leaving 20 bases between. The V gene's germline CDR1 is MNHEY and CDR2 SVGAGI.

As to this clonotype: A much larger clone lies one base from this, so it may be a read error. The V gene is TRBV12-3 or TRBV12-4, the J gene TRBJ2-3; 7 nucleotides line up with TRBD1. This CDR3 comprises 14 residues. The CDR3 sequence: CATTPGQNTATQYF. DNA of the CDR3: TGTGCCACCACCCCGGGACAGAACACAGCTACGCAGTATTTT.

The rearrangement uses TRBV10-3 and TRBJ1-6; 7 nucleotides agree with TRBD1. Germline CDR1 ENHRY, CDR2 SYGVKD. The CDR3 extends over 11 amino acids. V gave up 6 bases and J gave up 18 bases; unmatched junction bases: 8. CDR3 sequence reads: CAIRKGASPHF. CDR3 nucleotides: TGTGCCATCAGAAAGGGGGCCTCCCCCCACTTT.

This clonotype was detected ten times or more. The chain links TRBV29-1 to TRBJ2-1; no reliable D call. The CDR3 runs 16 residues. V lost 2 bases to trimming and J lost 1 base, with 15 bases between them. Germline V lookup: CDR1 SQVTM, CDR2 ANQGSEA. The CDR3 reads CSVEPRTHSSYNEQFF. Written as DNA, the CDR3 is TGCAGCGTTGAACCCCGAACTCATTCTTCCTACAATGAGCAGTTCTTC.

The rearrangement links TRBV29-1 to TRBJ1-3; a possible D gene is TRBD1 (5 bases). The V end lost 4 bases, the J end lost 0 bases, and 10 bases lay between the germline ends. CDR1 and CDR2 from the germline V gene are SQVTM and ANQGSEA. The CDR3 has 14 residues. CDR3 nucleotides: TGCAGCGTTGCGGGGGGTAGCTCTGGAAACACCATATATTTT. Residues: CSVAGGSSGNTIYF.

This clonotype has a count of ten or more. The chain uses TRBV7-2 and TRBJ2-7; D uncertain. The ends were cut back, 2 bases at V and 4 bases at J, with 9 bases in the middle. Germline V CDR1 and CDR2: SGHTA, FQGNSA. CDR3 size: 13 residues. CDR3 DNA sequence: TGTGCCAGCAGCTTAACGGTTCAGTACGAGCAGTACTTC. It translates to CASSLTVQYEQYF.

V usage is TRBV11-2 and J usage is TRBJ2-1; D might be TRBD2 (5 bases). The CDR3 covers 15 residues. Germline values: CDR1 SGHAT, CDR2 FQNNGV. V was cut by 1 base and J by 3 bases, with 10 bases left in between. DNA for the CDR3: TGTGCCAGCAGCTTAGCTGACGGGGTCTACAATGAGCAGTTCTTC. Amino acids: CASSLADGVYNEQFF.

V gene TRBV5-6 combines with J gene TRBJ1-1, with D tentatively TRBD1 (6 bases). The CDR3 is 15 residues long. Trimming removed 1 base from V and 4 bases from J, with 14 bases in between. Germline V lookup: CDR1 SGHDT, CDR2 YYEEEE. The CDR3 DNA sequence: TGTGCCAGCAGCTTGCGGGGGGCAAGGGTCACTGAAGCTTTCTTT. Protein sequence: CASSLRGARVTEAFF.

Turning to this clonotype: This may come from a read error, since a much larger clone is one base off. V usage is TRBV7-9 and J usage is TRBJ2-1; maybe TRBD2 (6 bases). This CDR3 has 14 residues. Germline V lookup: CDR1 SEHNR, CDR2 FQNEAQ (reference sequence). The CDR3 DNA reads as TGTACCAGCAGCTTGTGGGGGGATTACAATGAGCAGTTCTTC. Its translation is CTSSLWGDYNEQFF.

This clonotype has a handful of counts. Possible read error: a much larger clone is one base away. This sequence joins TRBV4-1 and TRBJ2-1, with 7 bases aligning to TRBD1. The J call may be in error: the DNA end matches TRBJ2-7 better. Looked up from germline, CDR1 is MGHRA and CDR2 is YSYEKL. The CDR3 covers 17 residues. Written as DNA, the CDR3 is TGCGCCAGCAGCCAGGAGACAGGGCCAGCCTCCTACAATGAGCAGTACTTC. It encodes CASSQETGPASYNEQYF.

Only one count was recorded for this clonotype. The chain recombines TRBV12-3 or TRBV12-4 with TRBJ1-2, with D unclear. V shed 6 bases and J shed 3 bases, with 8 bases lying between them. The CDR3 runs to 12 residues. In DNA, the CDR3 is TGTGCCAGCAGGGGAGCTTACTATGGCTACACCTTC. Translation: CASRGAYYGYTF.

This clonotype was seen more than once but under ten times. The V and J genes are TRBV27 and TRBJ1-5, with a weak D call TRBD1 (6 bases). With 6 bases removed from V and 6 bases from J, the gap between germline ends came to 15 bases. Germline CDR1 reads MNHEY; CDR2 reads SMNVEV (reference sequence). The CDR3 is 14 amino acids. CDR3 in amino acids: CASRSQGVGQPQHF. CDR3 nucleotide sequence: TGTGCCAGCAGATCACAGGGTGTCGGTCAGCCCCAGCATTTT.

This clonotype has ten or more counts. The V call is TRBV27, the J call TRBJ2-3; 8 bases are a match to TRBD2. The trim removed 9 bases at V and 6 bases at J, leaving 20 bases unmatched. Germline values: CDR1 MNHEY, CDR2 SMNVEV (reference sequence). The CDR3 has 17 residues. The CDR3 sequence: CASNQLALAGSPDTQYF. CDR3 DNA: TGTGCCAGTAATCAGTTAGCCTTAGCGGGATCCCCCGATACGCAGTATTTT.

Of note for this clonotype: A read error is possible here, since a much larger clone lies one base away. The rearrangement joins TRBV4-1 to TRBJ2-5, with D unresolved. The CDR3 totals 14 residues. The V gene's germline CDR1 is MGHRA and CDR2 YSYEKL. Trimming shortened V by 3 bases and J by 11 bases, and 19 bases separated the two germline ends. CDR3 loop: CASSHHYFLSGQYF. The CDR3 region has the DNA TGCGCCAGCAGCCATCACTATTTTCTTTCCGGGCAGTACTTC.

The CDR3 DNA reads as TGTGCCAGCAGTAACGCGGGGGGGGGTTATACTGAAGCTTTCTTT. It translates to CASSNAGGGYTEAFF. The rearrangement uses TRBV12-3 or TRBV12-4 and TRBJ1-1; perhaps TRBD1 as D (5 bases). Trimming removed 5 bases from V and 5 bases from J, with 18 bases in between. The CDR3 length is 15 residues.

This clonotype appeared many times. The chain employs TRBV7-6 and TRBJ2-5; D not resolved. This CDR3 spans 14 amino acids. The germline gives CDR1 SGHVS, CDR2 FNYEAQ. V was clipped by 5 bases and J by 11 bases, with 21 bases between them. CDR3 DNA sequence: TGTGCCAGCAGCCTCGACGACCTCCGGAATGAGCAGTACTTC. Amino acids: CASSLDDLRNEQYF.

The rearrangement links TRBV7-9 to TRBJ1-2; no clear D. Germline V CDR1 and CDR2: SEHNR, FQNEAQ (reference sequence). This CDR3 spans 17 amino acids. Trimming left V 5 bases short and J 0 bases short, with 19 bases between. In DNA, the CDR3 is TGTGCCAGCAGCCCGACCCGACTCGATCTAGCTAACTATGGCTACACCTTC. Residues: CASSPTRLDLANYGYTF.

V is TRBV20-1 and J is TRBJ2-1, with D perhaps matching TRBD2 (6 bases). CDR1 DFQATT and CDR2 SNEGSKA come from the germline V gene (reference sequence). This CDR3 has 14 residues. CDR3 residues: CRATAGFFYNEQFF. DNA of the CDR3: TGCAGGGCCACTGCGGGATTTTTCTACAATGAGCAGTTCTTC.

This CDR3 reads CASSRSSDPSYEQYF. Written as DNA, the CDR3 is TGTGCCAGCAGTCGTTCATCTGACCCTTCCTACGAGCAGTACTTC. This chain joins TRBV3-1 and TRBJ2-7; D is unclear. Trimming took 6 bases from V and 1 from J, leaving 16 bases between them. The CDR3 length is 15 residues. Looked up from germline, CDR1 is LGHDT and CDR2 is YNNKEL (reference sequence).

The genes are TRBV11-2 and TRBJ2-3; unclear D gene. V was cut by 0 bases and J by 1 base, with 11 bases left in between. The germline gives CDR1 SGHAT, CDR2 FQNNGV. The CDR3 has 16 residues. The CDR3 protein is CASSLDFGGGTDTQYF. The CDR3 nucleotides read TGTGCCAGCAGCTTAGATTTTGGTGGGGGCACAGATACGCAGTATTTT.

There are a few counts of this clonotype. The rearrangement uses TRBV28 and TRBJ2-2; D is unresolved. The germline CDR1 and CDR2 sequences are MDHEN and SYDVKM. Trimming stripped 11 bases from V and 0 bases from J, with 13 bases between. CDR3 size: 14 residues. CDR3 in amino acids: CAAPDGANTGELFF. CDR3 bases: TGTGCCGCCCCCGACGGCGCGAACACCGGGGAGCTGTTTTTT.

The rearrangement uses TRBV5-1 and TRBJ2-7; D is undetermined. Matching the DNA end better, TRBJ2-4 makes the J call doubtful. The CDR3 contains 11 residues. CDR1 is SGHRS and CDR2 is YFSETQ in the germline V gene. CDR3 sequence: CASRDGNIQYF. The CDR3 nucleotides read TGCGCCAGCAGGGACGGAAACATTCAGTACTTC.

This chain connects TRBV25-1 to TRBJ2-2; a weak D match, TRBD2 (6 bases). Trimming left V 6 bases short and J 4 bases short, with 15 bases between. CDR1 and CDR2 (germline): MGHDK, SYGVNS. This CDR3 region has 15 residues. The CDR3 here is CASREKVGGTGELFF. The CDR3 region has the DNA TGTGCCAGCAGAGAAAAGGTGGGGGGCACCGGGGAGCTGTTTTTT.

This clonotype came up many times. The chain carries TRBV20-1 and TRBJ1-6, with 10 bases fitting TRBD1. Germline V gene sequence: CDR1 DFQATT, CDR2 SNEGSKA (reference sequence). J lost 11 bases, V lost 6 bases, and 7 bases had no gene match. The CDR3 is 13 residues long. The CDR3 bases are TGCAGTGCCCCTGACAGGGGGCTTACACCCCTCCACTTT. Encoded protein: CSAPDRGLTPLHF.

The chain has TRBV5-1 and TRBJ1-2, with D tentatively TRBD1 (5 bases). The CDR3 runs to 13 residues. CDR1 SGHRS and CDR2 YFSETQ come from the germline V gene. The V gene lost 3 bases and the J gene lost 5 bases, with 11 bases spanning the gap. As DNA, the CDR3 is TGCGCCAGCAGCTCATGGGACGGGTATGGCTACACCTTC. Encoded protein: CASSSWDGYGYTF.

This clonotype was detected a few times. The rearrangement joins TRBV6-6 to TRBJ2-7; the match to TRBD2 covers 8 bases. The CDR3 consists of 14 residues. Germline-derived CDR1 and CDR2 are MNHNY and SVGAGI (reference sequence). Unmatched junction bases numbered 1, after V lost 0 bases and J lost 3 bases. The CDR3: CASSYSSGVYEQYF. The CDR3 DNA follows: TGTGCCAGCAGTTACTCTAGCGGGGTCTACGAGCAGTACTTC.

The rearrangement links TRBV20-1 to TRBJ1-2, with 7 nucleotides matching TRBD1. CDR1 DFQATT and CDR2 SNEGSKA come from the germline V gene (reference sequence). The CDR3 loop spans 14 amino acids. V dropped 4 bases and J dropped 5; count of bases not matched to a gene: 10. The CDR3 bases are TGCAGTGCTACGGGACAGATCCGACCGTATGGCTACACCTTC. Its translation: CSATGQIRPYGYTF.